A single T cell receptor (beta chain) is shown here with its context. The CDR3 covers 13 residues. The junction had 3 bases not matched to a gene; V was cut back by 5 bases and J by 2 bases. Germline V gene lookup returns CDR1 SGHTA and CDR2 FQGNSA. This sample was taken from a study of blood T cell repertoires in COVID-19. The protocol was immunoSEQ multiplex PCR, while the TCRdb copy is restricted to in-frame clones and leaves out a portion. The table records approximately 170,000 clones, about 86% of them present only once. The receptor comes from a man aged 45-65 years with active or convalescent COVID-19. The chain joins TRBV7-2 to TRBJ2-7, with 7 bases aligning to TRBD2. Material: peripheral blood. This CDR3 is CASSRDYAYEQYF. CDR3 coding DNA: TGTGCCAGCAGCCGGGACTACGCCTACGAGCAGTACTTC.